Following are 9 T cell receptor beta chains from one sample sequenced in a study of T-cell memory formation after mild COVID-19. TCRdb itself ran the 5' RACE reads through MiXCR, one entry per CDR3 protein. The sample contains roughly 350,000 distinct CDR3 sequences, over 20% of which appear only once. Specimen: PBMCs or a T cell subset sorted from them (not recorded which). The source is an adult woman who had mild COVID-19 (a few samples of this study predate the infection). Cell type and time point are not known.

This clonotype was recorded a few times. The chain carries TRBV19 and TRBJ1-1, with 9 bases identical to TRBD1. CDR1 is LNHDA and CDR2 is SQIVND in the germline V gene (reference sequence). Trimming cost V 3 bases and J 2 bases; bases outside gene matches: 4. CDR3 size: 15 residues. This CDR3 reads CASSIQDRGNTEAFF. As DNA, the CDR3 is TGTGCCAGTAGTATTCAGGACAGGGGCAACACTGAAGCTTTCTTT. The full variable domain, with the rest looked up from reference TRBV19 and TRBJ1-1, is DGGITQSPKYLFRKEGQNVTLSCEQNLNHDAMYWYRQDPGQGLRLIYYSQIVNDFQKGDIAEGYSVSREKKESFPLTVTSAQKNPTAFYLCASSIQDRGNTEAFFGQGTRLTVV.

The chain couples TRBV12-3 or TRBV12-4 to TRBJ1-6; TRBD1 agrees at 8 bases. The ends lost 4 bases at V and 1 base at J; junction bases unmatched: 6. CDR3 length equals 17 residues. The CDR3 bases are TGTGCCAGCAGTTCCCAACAGGGGGAGTCCTATAATTCACCCCTCCACTTT. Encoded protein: CASSSQQGESYNSPLHF.

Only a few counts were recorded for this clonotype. CDR3 sequence (DNA): TGTGCCAGCAGCTTAACAGGGAATACCTACGAGCAGTACTTC. Translated, it gives CASSLTGNTYEQYF. The chain couples TRBV5-5 to TRBJ2-7; D is possibly TRBD1 (6 bases). The germline V and J ends were trimmed by 2 bases and 2 bases, with 11 bases remaining between them. The CDR3 consists of 14 residues. Germline V gene sequence: CDR1 SGHKS, CDR2 YYEKEE (reference sequence).

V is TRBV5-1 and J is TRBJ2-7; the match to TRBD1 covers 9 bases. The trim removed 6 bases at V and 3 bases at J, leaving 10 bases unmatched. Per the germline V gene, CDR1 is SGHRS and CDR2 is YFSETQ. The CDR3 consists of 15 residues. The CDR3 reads CASTFGDRDFYEQYF. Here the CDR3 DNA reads TGCGCCAGCACTTTTGGGGACAGGGATTTCTACGAGCAGTACTTC.

The CDR3 bases are TGTGCCAGCAGTCCTCTACAAGGACAGGGCCAAGAGACCCAGTACTTC. It specifies CASSPLQGQGQETQYF. The chain is built from TRBV6-1 and TRBJ2-5, with TRBD1 identical over 8 bases. The CDR3 has 16 amino acids. The germline V gene encodes CDR1 MNHNS and CDR2 SASEGT. Losses at the gene ends were 5 bases for V and 1 base for J; bases not matched to a gene: 9.

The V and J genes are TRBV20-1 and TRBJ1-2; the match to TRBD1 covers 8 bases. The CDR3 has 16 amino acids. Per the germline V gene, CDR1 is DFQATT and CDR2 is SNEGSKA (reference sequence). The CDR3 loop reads CRAIPGQAAARYGYTF. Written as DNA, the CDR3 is TGCAGGGCCATACCGGGACAGGCAGCGGCGCGGTATGGCTACACCTTC.

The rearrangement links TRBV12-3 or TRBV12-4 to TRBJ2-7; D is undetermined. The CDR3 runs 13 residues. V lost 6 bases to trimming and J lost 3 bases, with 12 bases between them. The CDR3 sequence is CASSAGHVYEQYF. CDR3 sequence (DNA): TGTGCCAGCAGCGCCGGTCACGTCTACGAGCAGTACTTC.

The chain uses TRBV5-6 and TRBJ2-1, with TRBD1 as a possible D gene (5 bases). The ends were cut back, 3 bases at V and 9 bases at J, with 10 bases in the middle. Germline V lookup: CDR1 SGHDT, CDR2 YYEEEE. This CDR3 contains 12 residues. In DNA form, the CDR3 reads TGTGCCAGCAGCTGGGATCAGGGTGAGCAGTTCTTC. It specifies CASSWDQGEQFF.

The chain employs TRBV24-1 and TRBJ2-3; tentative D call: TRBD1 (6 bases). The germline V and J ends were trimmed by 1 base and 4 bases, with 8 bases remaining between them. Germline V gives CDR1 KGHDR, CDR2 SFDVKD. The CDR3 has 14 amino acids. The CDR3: CATSDFRTADTQYF. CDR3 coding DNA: TGTGCCACCAGTGATTTCCGGACAGCAGATACGCAGTATTTT.